Described below is a single TCR beta chain sequence and its context. Germline loops: CDR1 LGHNA, CDR2 YSLEER. Between the trimmed V and J ends, which lost 3 bases and 0 bases, there was a span of 12 bases. The CDR3 runs 16 residues. The data belong to a study of blood T cell repertoires in COVID-19. Looking at the study overall: COVID-19 samples from acute and convalescent phases originated in the United States, Italy and Spain. The analysed material was cDNA or gDNA that came from T cells, B-cell-depleted T cells, or PBMCs.

In the original analysis: By means of reference gene primer amplification, nucleated cell counts were estimated. Some clones are missing from TCRdb's copy, which holds only in-frame ones; the method was immunoSEQ multiplex PCR. V, J and clone size reflect that table, while D and trimming were determined from the DNA. The sample yields around 200,000 clones, about 77% seen once. This receptor was identified in a woman older than 75 with active or convalescent COVID-19. The chain links TRBV4-3 to TRBJ2-4; D is perhaps TRBD1 (5 bases). The source material was peripheral blood. CDR3 sequence reads: CASSHERQLAKNIQYF. The CDR3 nucleotides read TGCGCCAGCAGCCATGAGAGACAGCTAGCCAAAAACATTCAGTACTTC.